This TCR beta chain was recovered during a study of cytomegalovirus exposure and HLA in healthy donors listed by TCRdb under 2017. Describing the broader study: According to an earlier analysis of several hundred of the donors, about 179 million T cells yielded roughly 100 million unique TCR beta sequences and approximately 280 Gb of sequence data. An early release covering 550 to 700 HLA-typed donors comprised roughly 300 gigabases of sequencing data and 85 million or so unique TCR sequences. Among the roughly 370 genotyped donors, around 79% belonged to the genetic ancestry cluster associated with self-reported Caucasian donors. The study aimed to test whether signatures of past pathogen exposure could be identified by cataloging public T cell receptors. The T cell repertoires of 700 or so subjects were profiled by immunosequencing and related to cytomegalovirus serostatus. A separate validation cohort of 100 to 150 different subjects was used in addition to the 666-subject first cohort. To predict cytomegalovirus infection status, the study combined high-throughput TCR immunosequencing, statistical association of individual TCRs with disease status, and machine learning. A later analysis re-examined previously published TCR beta repertoires from just over 650 donors and added high-resolution HLA genotyping to investigate patterns of TCR occurrence. Rather than using new phenotypic data, the later analysis identified candidate immune exposures from TCR beta sequences and from how often those sequences occurred across donors. To decide whether each TCR beta V gene segment behaved as functional or pseudogenic, an earlier analysis of fewer than 750 of the donors relied on high-throughput TCR beta sequencing. Donor age, sex, ethnicity and CMV serostatus were compiled alongside the repertoire data. In a later genetic analysis, genome-wide SNP genotypes for about 60% of the 666 donors were used, and that subset was treated as a discovery cohort. All discovery cohort repertoires had been generated on a single sequencing platform. HLA typing covered class I and class II loci at four-digit resolution. The number of donors typed differed by locus, with about 629-630 for A, B, C, DRB1 and DQB1, around 520 for DQA1, 600 to 610 for DPA1, and some 440 for DPB1. A handful of DR-DQ haplotypes were handled as single units for association and clustering because linkage in the cohort was strong. Among roughly 370 genotyped donors of the cohort, an average of roughly 240,000 unique TCR beta nucleotide sequences were sequenced per donor, roughly 18% of them non-productive.

Study-wide findings and limitations: In a later analysis, TCR association rates were found to vary across HLA loci, with the most associated TCRs seen for DRB1 alleles and the fewest for HLA-C alleles. Across donors, most TCR sequences were observed very rarely, whereas some public TCRs were present in many individuals. In vitro tests confirmed that three of the cytomegalovirus-associated TCR beta chains recognize cytomegalovirus antigens. In this cohort, only TCR beta chains were sequenced, and detectable features were limited by the absence of alpha or paired-chain data. The classifier was reported to diagnose cytomegalovirus status with high specificity and sensitivity in both the original and validation cohorts. In a later analysis, most CMV-associated TCR beta chains were found to appear HLA-restricted, with HLA associations seemingly driven largely by CMV exposure. A further reported finding was that TCR beta sequences accurately predicted the HLA-A and HLA-B alleles for most subjects in the first cohort. Correlated functional status among segregating V segments might be attributable to linkage disequilibrium, but an unknown experimental factor could not be ruled out. V-gene and J-gene trimming of TCR beta chains was associated with a missense DCLRE1C variant in a later genetic analysis, and the association was replicated in an independent cohort. Because some donors lacked HLA typing at each locus, the association tests relied only on the typed subset. At a false discovery rate of 0.05, a later analysis linked 16,951 TCR beta sequences to specific HLA alleles. Sequencing depth was assumed to be roughly uniform across donors in the presence/absence analyses, though that assumption may not hold. The study gave a list of about 160 TCR beta chains associated with cytomegalovirus. A later analysis reported that several top co-occurrence clusters appeared linked to parvovirus B19, influenza, CMV and Epstein-Barr virus. A cluster of highly shared sequence variants was judged likely to represent a technical artifact of the sequencing pipeline. In an earlier analysis of fewer than 750 of the donors, most TCR beta V segments were observed in productive rearrangements about 87% or about 30% of the time, broadly matching IMGT annotations. In a later genetic analysis, fewer N-insertions in productive TCRs were reported among donors in an Asian-associated ancestry cluster than the roughly 710-donor mean. In a later analysis, HLA-associated TCR beta chains showed more clonal expansion and lower generation probabilities than non-associated chains that were equally common. The earlier analysis of some 560 of the donors excluded approximately 15 rarely observed V segments, including chromosome 9 orphons, because counts were too low. When HLA alleles, especially DR and DQ, strongly co-occurred, TCR associations were difficult to assign to individual alleles. Some IMGT-functional V segments, including TRBV6-2 and TRBV6-3, could not be told apart with the 87-base-pair reads, so those segments were excluded. According to the authors, the approach could potentially be generalized to other disease states and immunological phenotypes. For the cohort, immune exposure information was limited to CMV serostatus.

The method behind the library was the immunoSEQ multiplex PCR assay. For the multiplex PCR, a mixture combining 60 forward primers for TCR Vbeta segments and 13 reverse primers for TCR Jbeta segments was used. Amplification of the CDR3 region of rearranged TCR beta genes was performed with a multiplex PCR assay on genomic DNA. The Illumina HiSeq System was used to sequence the amplified TCR beta libraries as 87-base-pair reads. In the authors' own workflow: Across the 640 or so repertoires, a later analysis counted 80 million or so unique TCR beta chains, some 11 million of which were shared by at least two donors. Raw reads were error-corrected and collapsed into unique sequences by a nearest-neighbor algorithm in which closely related sequences were merged to remove PCR and sequencing errors. CDR3 sequences were aligned to IMGT reference sequences to assign V, D and J gene segments. Each retained sequence needed at least a six-nucleotide match to both a V gene segment and a J gene segment. A rearrangement counted as productive if the CDR3 had no stop codons and remained in frame with V and J, and every other rearrangement counted as non-productive. Following IMGT convention, CDR3 was defined as the stretch from the second conserved V-encoded cysteine up to the conserved J-encoded phenylalanine. The earlier analysis of 500 to 750 of the donors excluded any sequence lacking an unambiguous match to a single V gene segment. In an earlier analysis of several hundred of the donors, V segments were called functional above 56.7% productive rearrangements and were called segregating when the between-donor standard deviation exceeded 5%. A statistical classification framework was built for diagnosing cytomegalovirus status from the catalog of TCR beta chain sequences. In a later analysis, TCR nucleotide sequences were compared against IMGT/GENE-DB human TR gene sequences so that V and J genes could be assigned. The TCRdist pipeline was used in a later analysis to assign CDR3 sequences and most-parsimonious VDJ recombination scenarios. In a later analysis, each TCR beta chain was defined by its CDR3 amino acid sequence together with its V-gene family, and reads lacking a unique V-gene family were excluded. In a later analysis, 450 to 600 highly shared, low-generation-probability nucleotide sequences were removed to address suspected cross-contamination and a sequencing artifact. A later analysis calculated a clonal expansion index for each public chain from normalized within-repertoire ranks of inferred template counts. Generation probabilities in a later analysis came from a VDJ recombination model fitted to out-of-frame rearrangements, and those results were checked against IGoR. A later analysis scored TCR-TCR, TCR-HLA and TCR-CMV co-occurrence with hypergeometric tests, applying a repertoire-size bias correction to TCR pairs. In a later analysis, false discovery rates were estimated by permuting HLA or CMV assignments 20 times. In a later analysis, co-occurring TCRs were grouped using DBSCAN, with TCRdist sequence similarity added in when clustering inside HLA-allele-positive subsets. Repertoires with fewer than 30,000 or more than 120,000 public chains were left out of co-occurrence clustering, as were several repertoires with anomalous nucleotide sharing. TCRdb carries this immuneACCESS record with in-frame sequences only. Its versions omit some clonotypes, under half of them owing to an unresolved V gene in the studies checked, with the rest unexplained. V and J calls and clone size come straight from that table; D and trimming were deduced from the DNA. The sample has around 260,000 clones on record, 75% to 90% of them singletons. The ten biggest clones cover about 0.28% of the sample.

The cohort comprised around 690 healthy bone marrow donors. At the time of sampling, every cohort member was nominally healthy, though immune exposures that went unrecorded were likely present. The donor tested CMV seronegative and was one of the 352 seronegative cohort members. A peripheral blood sample was collected from each donor, and TCR beta sequencing was performed on peripheral blood mononuclear cells. Genomic DNA was extracted from the blood cell samples with the Qiagen DNeasy Blood Extraction Kit. CDR1 and CDR2 were assigned from the germline V gene (reference sequence) as SEHNR and FQNEAQ. The CDR3 starts with the cysteine, ends with the phenylalanine, and has 16 residues. Only CDR3 DNA is held: 48 bases, read in frame from base 1. V gives up 5 bases and J gives up 7 bases, and the segment between their germline ends measures 20 bases. For this clone: The clone's antigen remains unknown. Within one base of it there is no much larger clone, and no base qualities were kept.

The sample was PBMCs. The sequence links TRBV7-9 to TRBJ2-2; TRBD1 is a possible D gene, resting on 5 matching bases. This receptor was taken from a girl aged 2-10 years in good health and CMV-seronegative. For the CDR3, the sequence is CASSPSTAPRGGELFF. The bases are TGTGCCAGCAGCCCGTCGACAGCGCCCCGAGGCGGGGAGCTGTTTTTT.